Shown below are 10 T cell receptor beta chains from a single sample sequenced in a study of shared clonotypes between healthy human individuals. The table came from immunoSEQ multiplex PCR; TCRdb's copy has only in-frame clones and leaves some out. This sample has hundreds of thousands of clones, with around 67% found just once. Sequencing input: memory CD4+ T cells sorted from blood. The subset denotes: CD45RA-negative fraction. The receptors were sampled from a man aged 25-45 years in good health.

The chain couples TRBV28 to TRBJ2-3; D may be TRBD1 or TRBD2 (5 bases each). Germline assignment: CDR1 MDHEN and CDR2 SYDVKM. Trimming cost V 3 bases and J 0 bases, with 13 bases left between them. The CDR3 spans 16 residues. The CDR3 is CASSFSGTFSTDTQYF. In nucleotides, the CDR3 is TGTGCCAGCAGTTTCTCCGGGACCTTTAGCACAGATACGCAGTATTTT.

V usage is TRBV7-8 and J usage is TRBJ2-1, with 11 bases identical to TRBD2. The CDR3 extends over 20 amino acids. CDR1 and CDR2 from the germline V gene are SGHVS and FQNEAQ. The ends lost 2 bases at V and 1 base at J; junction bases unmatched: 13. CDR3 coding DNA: TGTGCCAGCAGCTTATTTGTGGCTAGCGGGAGGTTAGGGTCCTACAATGAGCAGTTCTTC. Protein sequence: CASSLFVASGRLGSYNEQFF.

The CDR3 DNA reads TGTGCCTGGAGCCTCAGGGGGGGAATGAACACTGAAGCTTTCTTT. Translating gives CAWSLRGGMNTEAFF. V and J are TRBV30 and TRBJ1-1; 7 positions agree with TRBD1. V lost 3 bases to trimming and J lost 0 bases; unmatched junction nucleotides: 7. The V gene's germline CDR1 is GTSNPN and CDR2 SVGIG (reference sequence). The CDR3 contains 15 residues.

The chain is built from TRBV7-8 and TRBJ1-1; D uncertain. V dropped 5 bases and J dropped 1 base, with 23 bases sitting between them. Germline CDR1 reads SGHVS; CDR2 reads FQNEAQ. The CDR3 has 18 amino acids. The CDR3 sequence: CASSAAPSRGVSNTEAFF. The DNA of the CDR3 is TGTGCCAGCAGCGCAGCCCCGTCGCGGGGTGTCTCGAACACTGAAGCTTTCTTT.

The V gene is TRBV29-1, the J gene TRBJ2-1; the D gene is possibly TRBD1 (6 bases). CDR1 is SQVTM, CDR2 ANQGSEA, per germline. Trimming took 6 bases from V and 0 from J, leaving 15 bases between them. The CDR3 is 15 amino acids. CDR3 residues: CSVAGQSSSYNEQFF. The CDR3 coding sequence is TGCAGCGTCGCTGGACAGTCCTCCTCCTACAATGAGCAGTTCTTC.

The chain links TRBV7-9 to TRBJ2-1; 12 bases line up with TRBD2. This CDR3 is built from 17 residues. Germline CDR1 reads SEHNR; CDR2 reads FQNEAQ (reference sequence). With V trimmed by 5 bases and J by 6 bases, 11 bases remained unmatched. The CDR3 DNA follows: TGTGCCAGCAGCCAGGCGACTAGCGGGAGCGGAGCCAATGAGCAGTTCTTC. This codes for CASSQATSGSGANEQFF.

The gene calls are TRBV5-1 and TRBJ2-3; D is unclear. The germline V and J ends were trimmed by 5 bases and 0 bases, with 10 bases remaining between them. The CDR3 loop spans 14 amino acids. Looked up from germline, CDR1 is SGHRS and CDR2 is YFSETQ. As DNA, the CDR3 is TGCGCCAGCAGGTTCGATGAAAGCACAGATACGCAGTATTTT. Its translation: CASRFDESTDTQYF.

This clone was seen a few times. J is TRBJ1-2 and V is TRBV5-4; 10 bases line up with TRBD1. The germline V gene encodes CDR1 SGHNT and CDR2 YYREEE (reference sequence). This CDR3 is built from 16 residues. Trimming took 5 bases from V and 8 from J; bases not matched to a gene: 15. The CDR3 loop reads CASSPWIGQGGEGYTF. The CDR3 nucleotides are TGTGCCAGCAGTCCCTGGATTGGACAGGGGGGAGAAGGCTACACCTTC.

The CDR3 nucleotides read TGTGCCAGCAGCGTAGCTAGCGGGAGGCCCCGCACAGATACGCAGTATTTT. Amino acid sequence: CASSVASGRPRTDTQYF. This rearrangement joins TRBV9 to TRBJ2-3; 11 bases match TRBD2. CDR1 and CDR2 (germline): SGDLS, YYNGEE. The CDR3 covers 17 residues. The ends lost 0 bases at V and 1 base at J; junction bases unmatched: 4. The variable domain in full, with the rest retrieved from reference TRBV9 and TRBJ2-3, is DSGVTQTPKHLITATGQRVTLRCSPRSGDLSVYWYQQSLDQGLQFLIQYYNGEERAKGNILERFSAQQFPDLHSELNLSSLELGDSALYFCASSVASGRPRTDTQYFGPGTRLTVL.

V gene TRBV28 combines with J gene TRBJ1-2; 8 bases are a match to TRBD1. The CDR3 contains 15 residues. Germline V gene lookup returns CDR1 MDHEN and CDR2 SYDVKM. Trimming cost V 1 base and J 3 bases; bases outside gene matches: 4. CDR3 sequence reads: CASSLSGGADYGYTF. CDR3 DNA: TGTGCCAGCAGTTTATCAGGGGGCGCTGACTATGGCTACACCTTC.